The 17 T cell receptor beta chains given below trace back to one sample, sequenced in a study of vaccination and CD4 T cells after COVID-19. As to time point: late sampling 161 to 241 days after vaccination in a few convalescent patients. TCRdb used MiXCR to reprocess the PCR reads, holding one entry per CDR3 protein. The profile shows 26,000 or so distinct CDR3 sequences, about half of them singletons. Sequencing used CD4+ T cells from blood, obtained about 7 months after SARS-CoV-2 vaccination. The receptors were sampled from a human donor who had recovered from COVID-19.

The CDR3 loop is CATSDRQVLDTGELFF. For the CDR3, the DNA is TGTGCCACCAGTGACAGACAGGTATTGGACACCGGGGAGCTGTTTTTT. This chain uses TRBV24-1 with TRBJ2-2, with D perhaps matching TRBD1 (6 bases). Trimming shortened V by 4 bases and J by 3 bases, and 14 bases separated the two germline ends. The CDR3 is 16 amino acids. Per the germline V gene, CDR1 is KGHDR and CDR2 is SFDVKD.

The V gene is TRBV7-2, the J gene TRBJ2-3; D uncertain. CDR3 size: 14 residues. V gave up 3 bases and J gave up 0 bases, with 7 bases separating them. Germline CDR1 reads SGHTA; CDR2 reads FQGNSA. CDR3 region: CASSFRTSTDTQYF. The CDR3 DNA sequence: TGTGCCAGCAGCTTCAGGACCAGCACAGATACGCAGTATTTT.

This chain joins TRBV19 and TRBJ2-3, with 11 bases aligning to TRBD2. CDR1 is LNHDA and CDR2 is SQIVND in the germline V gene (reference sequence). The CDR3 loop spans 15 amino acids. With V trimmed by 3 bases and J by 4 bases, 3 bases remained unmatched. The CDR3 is CASSMLAGGPDTQYF. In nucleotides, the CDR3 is TGTGCCAGTAGTATGTTAGCGGGAGGGCCAGATACGCAGTATTTT.

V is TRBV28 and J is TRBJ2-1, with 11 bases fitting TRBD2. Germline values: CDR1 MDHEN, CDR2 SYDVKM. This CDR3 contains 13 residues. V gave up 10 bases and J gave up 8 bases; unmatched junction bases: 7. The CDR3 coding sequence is TGTGCCACCTCAACTAGCGGGAGTCATGAGCAGTTCTTC. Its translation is CATSTSGSHEQFF.

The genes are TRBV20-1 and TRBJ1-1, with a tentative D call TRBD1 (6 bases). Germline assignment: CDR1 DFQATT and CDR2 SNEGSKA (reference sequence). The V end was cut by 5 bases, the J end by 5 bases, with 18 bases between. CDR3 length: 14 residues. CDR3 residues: CSAGGLRGVTEAFF. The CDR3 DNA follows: TGCAGTGCTGGGGGCCTCCGGGGTGTTACTGAAGCTTTCTTT.

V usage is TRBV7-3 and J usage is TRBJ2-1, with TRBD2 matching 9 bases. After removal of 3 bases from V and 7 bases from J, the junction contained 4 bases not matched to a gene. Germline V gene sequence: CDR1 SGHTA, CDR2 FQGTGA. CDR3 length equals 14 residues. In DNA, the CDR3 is TGTGCCAGCAGCTTGTTAGCGGGAGCTAATGAGCAGTTCTTC. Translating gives CASSLLAGANEQFF.

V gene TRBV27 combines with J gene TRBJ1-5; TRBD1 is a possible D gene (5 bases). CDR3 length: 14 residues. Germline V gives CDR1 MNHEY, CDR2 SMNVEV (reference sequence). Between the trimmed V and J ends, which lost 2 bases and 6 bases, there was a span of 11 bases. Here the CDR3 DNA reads TGTGCCAGCAGTTTACTGGCAGGGAGTCAGCCCCAGCATTTT. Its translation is CASSLLAGSQPQHF.

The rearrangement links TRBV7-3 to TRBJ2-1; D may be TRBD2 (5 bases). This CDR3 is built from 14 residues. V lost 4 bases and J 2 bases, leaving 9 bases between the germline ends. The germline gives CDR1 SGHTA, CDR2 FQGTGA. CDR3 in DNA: TGTGCCAGCAGCTCCGGGGATACCTACAATGAGCAGTTCTTC. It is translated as CASSSGDTYNEQFF.

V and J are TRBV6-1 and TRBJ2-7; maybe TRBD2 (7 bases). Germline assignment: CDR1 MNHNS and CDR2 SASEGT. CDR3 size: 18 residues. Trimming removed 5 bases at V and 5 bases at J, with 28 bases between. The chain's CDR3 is CASSLTGGLNSRVHEQYF. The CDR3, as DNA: TGTGCCAGCAGTCTCACGGGGGGCCTCAACTCGAGGGTTCACGAGCAGTACTTC.

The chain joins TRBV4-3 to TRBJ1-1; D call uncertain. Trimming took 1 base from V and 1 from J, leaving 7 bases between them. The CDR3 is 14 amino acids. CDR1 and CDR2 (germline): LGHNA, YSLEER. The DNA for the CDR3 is TGCGCCAGCAGCCAAGGGACCTGGAACACTGAAGCTTTCTTT. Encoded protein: CASSQGTWNTEAFF.

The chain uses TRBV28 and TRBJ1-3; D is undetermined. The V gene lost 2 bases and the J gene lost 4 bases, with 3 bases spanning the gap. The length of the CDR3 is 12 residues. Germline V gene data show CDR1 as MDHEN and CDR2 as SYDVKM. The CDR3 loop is CASSLKGNTIYF. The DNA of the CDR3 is TGTGCCAGCAGTTTAAAGGGAAACACCATATATTTT.

In nucleotides, the CDR3 is TGTGCCAGCAGCTCGGACAGGGGCCTCTATGGCTACACCTTC. Translated, it gives CASSSDRGLYGYTF. The chain recombines TRBV27 with TRBJ1-2, with 9 bases identical to TRBD1. Germline values: CDR1 MNHEY, CDR2 SMNVEV (reference sequence). Trimming removed 6 bases from V and 4 bases from J; junction bases left unmatched: 6. The CDR3 has 14 amino acids.

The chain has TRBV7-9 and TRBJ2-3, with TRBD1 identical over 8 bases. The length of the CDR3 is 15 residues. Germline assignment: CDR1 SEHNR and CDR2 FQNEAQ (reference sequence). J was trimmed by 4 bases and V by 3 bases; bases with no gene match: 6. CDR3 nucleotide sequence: TGTGCCAGCAGCTTTTCAGGGGGCTGGGCAGATACGCAGTATTTT. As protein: CASSFSGGWADTQYF.

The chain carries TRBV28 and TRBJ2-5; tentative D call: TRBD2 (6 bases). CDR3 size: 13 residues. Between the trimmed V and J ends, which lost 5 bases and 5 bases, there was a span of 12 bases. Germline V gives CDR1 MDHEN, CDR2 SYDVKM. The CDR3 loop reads CASSPLSGETQYF. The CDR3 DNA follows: TGTGCCAGCAGTCCTCTCAGCGGGGAGACCCAGTACTTC.

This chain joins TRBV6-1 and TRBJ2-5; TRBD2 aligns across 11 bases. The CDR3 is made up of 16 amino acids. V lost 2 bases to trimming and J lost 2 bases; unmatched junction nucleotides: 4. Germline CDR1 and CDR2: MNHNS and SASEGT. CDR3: CASSEYGTSGQETQYF. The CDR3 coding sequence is TGTGCCAGCAGTGAATATGGGACTAGCGGACAAGAGACCCAGTACTTC.

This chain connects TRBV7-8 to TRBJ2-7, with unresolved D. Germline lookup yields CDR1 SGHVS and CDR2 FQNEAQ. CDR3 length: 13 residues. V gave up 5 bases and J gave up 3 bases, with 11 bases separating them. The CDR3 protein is CASSRDISYEQYF. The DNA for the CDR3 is TGTGCCAGCAGCCGTGACATAAGCTACGAGCAGTACTTC.

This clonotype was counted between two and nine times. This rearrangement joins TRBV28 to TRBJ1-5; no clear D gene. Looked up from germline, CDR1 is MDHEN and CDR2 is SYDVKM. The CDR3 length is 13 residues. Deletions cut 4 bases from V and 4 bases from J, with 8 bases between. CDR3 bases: TGTGCCAGCAGTTCGGACGGGAATCAGCCCCAGCATTTT. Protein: CASSSDGNQPQHF.